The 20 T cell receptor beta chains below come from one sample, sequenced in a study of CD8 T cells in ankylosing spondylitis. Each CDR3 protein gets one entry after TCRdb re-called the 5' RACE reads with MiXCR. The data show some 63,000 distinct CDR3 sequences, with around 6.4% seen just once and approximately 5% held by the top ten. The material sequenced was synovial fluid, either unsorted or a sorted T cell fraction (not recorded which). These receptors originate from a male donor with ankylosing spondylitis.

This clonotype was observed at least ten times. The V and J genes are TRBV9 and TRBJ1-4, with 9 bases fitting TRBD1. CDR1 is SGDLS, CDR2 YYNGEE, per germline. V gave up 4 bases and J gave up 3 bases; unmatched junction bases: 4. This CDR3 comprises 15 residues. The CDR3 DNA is TGTGCCAGCAGCAGGACAGGGGTGCCTAATGAAAAACTGTTTTTT. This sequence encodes CASSRTGVPNEKLFF.

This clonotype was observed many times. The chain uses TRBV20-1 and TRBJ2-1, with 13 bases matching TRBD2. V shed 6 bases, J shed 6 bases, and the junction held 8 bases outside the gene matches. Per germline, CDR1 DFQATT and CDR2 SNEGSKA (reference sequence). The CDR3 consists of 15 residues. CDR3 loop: CSAQRLAGGRNEQFF. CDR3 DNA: TGCAGTGCCCAACGACTAGCGGGAGGACGCAATGAGCAGTTCTTC.

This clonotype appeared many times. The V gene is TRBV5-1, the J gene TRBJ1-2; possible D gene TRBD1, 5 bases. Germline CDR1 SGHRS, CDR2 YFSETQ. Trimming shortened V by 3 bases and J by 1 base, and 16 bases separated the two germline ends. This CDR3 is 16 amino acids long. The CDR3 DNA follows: TGCGCCAGCAGCTCGAAGGACCAGGGAGGTAACTATGGCTACACCTTC. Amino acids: CASSSKDQGGNYGYTF.

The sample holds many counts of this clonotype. Written as DNA, the CDR3 is TGTGCCAGCAGCCCGACAACACTGCTGCGGGAGGCCTACGAGCAGTACTTC. Its protein is CASSPTTLLREAYEQYF. This chain connects TRBV21-1 to TRBJ2-7. TRBV21-1 is termed a pseudogene. The CDR3 loop spans 17 amino acids.

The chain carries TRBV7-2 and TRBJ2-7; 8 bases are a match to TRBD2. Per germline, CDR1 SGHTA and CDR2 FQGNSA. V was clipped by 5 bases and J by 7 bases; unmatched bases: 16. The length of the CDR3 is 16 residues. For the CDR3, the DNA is TGTGCCAGCAGCCCTCGGGGGCGGGAGGCCCGATTTGAGCAGTACTTC. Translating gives CASSPRGREARFEQYF.

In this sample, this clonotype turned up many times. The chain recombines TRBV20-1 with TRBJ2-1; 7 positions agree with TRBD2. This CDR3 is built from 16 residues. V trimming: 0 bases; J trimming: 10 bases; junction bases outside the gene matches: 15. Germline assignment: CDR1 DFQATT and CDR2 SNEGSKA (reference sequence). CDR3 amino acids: CSARDLVAGENVEQFF. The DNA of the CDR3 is TGCAGTGCTAGAGATCTAGTAGCGGGTGAAAATGTGGAGCAGTTCTTC.

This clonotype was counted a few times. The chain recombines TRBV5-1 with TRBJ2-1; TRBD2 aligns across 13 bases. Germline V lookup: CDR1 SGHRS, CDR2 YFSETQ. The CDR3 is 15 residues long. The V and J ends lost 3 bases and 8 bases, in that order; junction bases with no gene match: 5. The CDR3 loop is CASSSGLAGVDEQFF. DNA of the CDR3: TGCGCCAGCAGCTCCGGACTAGCGGGAGTCGATGAGCAGTTCTTC.

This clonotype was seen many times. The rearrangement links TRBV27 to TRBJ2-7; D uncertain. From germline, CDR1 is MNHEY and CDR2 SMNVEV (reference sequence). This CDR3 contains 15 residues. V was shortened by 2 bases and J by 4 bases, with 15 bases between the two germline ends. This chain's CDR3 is CASSLTRRQVYEQYF. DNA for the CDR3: TGTGCCAGCAGTTTAACTCGTCGGCAGGTATACGAGCAGTACTTC.

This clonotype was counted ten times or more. The CDR3 sequence is CASSRASEALNEQFF. Here the CDR3 DNA reads TGTGCCAGCAGCAGGGCCAGCGAGGCCCTCAATGAGCAGTTCTTC. The chain is built from TRBV12-3 or TRBV12-4 and TRBJ2-1; possible D gene TRBD1, 5 bases. Between the trimmed V and J ends, which lost 6 bases and 6 bases, there was a span of 18 bases. The CDR3 has 15 amino acids.

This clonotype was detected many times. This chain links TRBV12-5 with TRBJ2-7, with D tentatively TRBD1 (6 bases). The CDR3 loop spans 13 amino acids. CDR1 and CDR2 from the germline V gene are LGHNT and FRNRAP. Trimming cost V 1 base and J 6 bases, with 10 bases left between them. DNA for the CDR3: TGTGCTAGTGGTTTGGGGACAGTTTCCGAGCAGTACTTC. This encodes CASGLGTVSEQYF.

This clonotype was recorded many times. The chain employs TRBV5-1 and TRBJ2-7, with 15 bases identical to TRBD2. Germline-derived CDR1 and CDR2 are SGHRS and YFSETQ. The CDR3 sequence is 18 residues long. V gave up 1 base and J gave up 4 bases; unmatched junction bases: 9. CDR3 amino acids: CASSLNRGLAGGYYEQYF. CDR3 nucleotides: TGCGCCAGCAGCTTGAACAGGGGACTAGCGGGAGGATATTACGAGCAGTACTTC.

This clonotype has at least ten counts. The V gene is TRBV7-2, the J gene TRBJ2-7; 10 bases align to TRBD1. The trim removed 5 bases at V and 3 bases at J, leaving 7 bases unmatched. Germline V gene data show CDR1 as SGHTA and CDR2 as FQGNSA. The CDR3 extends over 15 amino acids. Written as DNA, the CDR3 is TGTGCCAGCAGCCTAAGGACAGGGGGGGGCTACGAGCAGTACTTC. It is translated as CASSLRTGGGYEQYF.

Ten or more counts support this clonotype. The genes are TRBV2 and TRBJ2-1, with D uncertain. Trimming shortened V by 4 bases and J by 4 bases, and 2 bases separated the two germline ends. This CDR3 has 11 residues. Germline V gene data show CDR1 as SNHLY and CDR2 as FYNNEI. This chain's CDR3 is CASSGYNEQFF. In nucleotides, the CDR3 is TGTGCCAGCAGTGGGTACAATGAGCAGTTCTTC.

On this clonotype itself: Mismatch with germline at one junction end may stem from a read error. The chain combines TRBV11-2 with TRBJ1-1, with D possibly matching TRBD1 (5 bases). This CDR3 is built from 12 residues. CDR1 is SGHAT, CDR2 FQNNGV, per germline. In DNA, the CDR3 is TGTGCCAGCAGCTTCTATGATGGGGGATTCTCCTTT. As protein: CASSFYDGGFSF.

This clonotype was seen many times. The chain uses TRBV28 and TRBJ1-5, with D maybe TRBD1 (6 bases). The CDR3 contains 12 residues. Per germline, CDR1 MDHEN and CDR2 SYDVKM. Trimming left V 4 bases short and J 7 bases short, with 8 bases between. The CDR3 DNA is TGTGCCAGCAGTTCACAGGGCCAGCCCCAGCATTTT. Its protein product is CASSSQGQPQHF.

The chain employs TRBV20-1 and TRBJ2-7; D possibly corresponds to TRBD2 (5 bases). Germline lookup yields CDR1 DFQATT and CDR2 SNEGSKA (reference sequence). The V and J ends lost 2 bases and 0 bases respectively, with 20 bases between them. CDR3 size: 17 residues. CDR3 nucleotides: TGCAGTGCTAGACCCTTAGAGGTAGCGTCAAGCTCCTACGAGCAGTACTTC. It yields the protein CSARPLEVASSSYEQYF.

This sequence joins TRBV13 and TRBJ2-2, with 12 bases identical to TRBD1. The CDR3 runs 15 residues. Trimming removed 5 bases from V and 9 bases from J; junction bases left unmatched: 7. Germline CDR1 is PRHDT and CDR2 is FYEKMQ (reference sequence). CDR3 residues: CASSAWDRGRRELFF. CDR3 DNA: TGTGCCAGCAGCGCGTGGGACAGGGGGCGACGGGAGCTGTTTTTT.

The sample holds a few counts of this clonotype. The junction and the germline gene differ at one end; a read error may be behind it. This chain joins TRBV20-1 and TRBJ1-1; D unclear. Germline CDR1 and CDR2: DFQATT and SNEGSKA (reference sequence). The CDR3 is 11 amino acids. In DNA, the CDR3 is TGCAGTGCCAGAGGGCAGCAGGAAGCTTTCTTT. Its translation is CSARGQQEAFF.

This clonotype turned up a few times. CDR3: CASSRTGPRGLFF. The CDR3 DNA reads TGTGCCAGCAGCCGGACGGGGCCGAGAGGACTGTTTTTT. This sequence joins TRBV7-2 and TRBJ2-2; tentatively, D is TRBD1 or TRBD2 (5 bases each). The germline V and J ends were trimmed by 5 bases and 14 bases, with 18 bases remaining between them. The CDR3 contains 13 residues. Germline lookup yields CDR1 SGHTA and CDR2 FQGNSA. Looking up the rest from reference TRBV7-2 and TRBJ2-2 gives the full variable domain: GAGVSQSPSNKVTEKGKDVELRCDPISGHTALYWYRQSLGQGLEFLIYFQGNSAPDKSGLPSDRFSAERTGGSVSTLTIQRTQQEDSAVYLCASSRTGPRGLFFGEGSRLTVL.

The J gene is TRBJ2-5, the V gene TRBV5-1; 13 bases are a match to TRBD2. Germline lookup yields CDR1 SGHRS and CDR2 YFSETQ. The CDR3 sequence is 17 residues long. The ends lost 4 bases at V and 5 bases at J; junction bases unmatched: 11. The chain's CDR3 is CASSPGTSGNFGETQYF. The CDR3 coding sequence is TGCGCCAGCAGCCCCGGGACTAGCGGGAACTTTGGGGAGACCCAGTACTTC. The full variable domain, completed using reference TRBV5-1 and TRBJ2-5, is KAGVTQTPRYLIKTRGQQVTLSCSPISGHRSVSWYQQTPGQGLQFLFEYFSETQRNKGNFPGRFSGRQFSNSRSEMNVSTLELGDSALYLCASSPGTSGNFGETQYFGPGTRLLVL.